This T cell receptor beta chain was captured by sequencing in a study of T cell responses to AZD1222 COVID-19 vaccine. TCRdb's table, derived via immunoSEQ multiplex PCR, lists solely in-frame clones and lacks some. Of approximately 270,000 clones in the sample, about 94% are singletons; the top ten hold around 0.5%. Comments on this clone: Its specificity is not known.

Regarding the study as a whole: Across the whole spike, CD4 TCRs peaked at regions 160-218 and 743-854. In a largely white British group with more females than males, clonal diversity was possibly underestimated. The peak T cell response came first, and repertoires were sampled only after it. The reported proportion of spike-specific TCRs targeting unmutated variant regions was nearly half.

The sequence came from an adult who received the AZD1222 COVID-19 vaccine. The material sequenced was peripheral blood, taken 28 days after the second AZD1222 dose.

The CDR3, as DNA: TGTGCCAGCAGCTTAGAAGCGGGAGCCTCCTACGAGCAGTACTTC. Encoded protein: CASSLEAGASYEQYF. The chain carries TRBV7-3 and TRBJ2-7, with 8 bases fitting TRBD2. Germline V gives CDR1 SGHTA, CDR2 FQGTGA. CDR3 length: 15 residues. After removal of 2 bases from V and 0 bases from J, the junction contained 3 bases not matched to a gene.